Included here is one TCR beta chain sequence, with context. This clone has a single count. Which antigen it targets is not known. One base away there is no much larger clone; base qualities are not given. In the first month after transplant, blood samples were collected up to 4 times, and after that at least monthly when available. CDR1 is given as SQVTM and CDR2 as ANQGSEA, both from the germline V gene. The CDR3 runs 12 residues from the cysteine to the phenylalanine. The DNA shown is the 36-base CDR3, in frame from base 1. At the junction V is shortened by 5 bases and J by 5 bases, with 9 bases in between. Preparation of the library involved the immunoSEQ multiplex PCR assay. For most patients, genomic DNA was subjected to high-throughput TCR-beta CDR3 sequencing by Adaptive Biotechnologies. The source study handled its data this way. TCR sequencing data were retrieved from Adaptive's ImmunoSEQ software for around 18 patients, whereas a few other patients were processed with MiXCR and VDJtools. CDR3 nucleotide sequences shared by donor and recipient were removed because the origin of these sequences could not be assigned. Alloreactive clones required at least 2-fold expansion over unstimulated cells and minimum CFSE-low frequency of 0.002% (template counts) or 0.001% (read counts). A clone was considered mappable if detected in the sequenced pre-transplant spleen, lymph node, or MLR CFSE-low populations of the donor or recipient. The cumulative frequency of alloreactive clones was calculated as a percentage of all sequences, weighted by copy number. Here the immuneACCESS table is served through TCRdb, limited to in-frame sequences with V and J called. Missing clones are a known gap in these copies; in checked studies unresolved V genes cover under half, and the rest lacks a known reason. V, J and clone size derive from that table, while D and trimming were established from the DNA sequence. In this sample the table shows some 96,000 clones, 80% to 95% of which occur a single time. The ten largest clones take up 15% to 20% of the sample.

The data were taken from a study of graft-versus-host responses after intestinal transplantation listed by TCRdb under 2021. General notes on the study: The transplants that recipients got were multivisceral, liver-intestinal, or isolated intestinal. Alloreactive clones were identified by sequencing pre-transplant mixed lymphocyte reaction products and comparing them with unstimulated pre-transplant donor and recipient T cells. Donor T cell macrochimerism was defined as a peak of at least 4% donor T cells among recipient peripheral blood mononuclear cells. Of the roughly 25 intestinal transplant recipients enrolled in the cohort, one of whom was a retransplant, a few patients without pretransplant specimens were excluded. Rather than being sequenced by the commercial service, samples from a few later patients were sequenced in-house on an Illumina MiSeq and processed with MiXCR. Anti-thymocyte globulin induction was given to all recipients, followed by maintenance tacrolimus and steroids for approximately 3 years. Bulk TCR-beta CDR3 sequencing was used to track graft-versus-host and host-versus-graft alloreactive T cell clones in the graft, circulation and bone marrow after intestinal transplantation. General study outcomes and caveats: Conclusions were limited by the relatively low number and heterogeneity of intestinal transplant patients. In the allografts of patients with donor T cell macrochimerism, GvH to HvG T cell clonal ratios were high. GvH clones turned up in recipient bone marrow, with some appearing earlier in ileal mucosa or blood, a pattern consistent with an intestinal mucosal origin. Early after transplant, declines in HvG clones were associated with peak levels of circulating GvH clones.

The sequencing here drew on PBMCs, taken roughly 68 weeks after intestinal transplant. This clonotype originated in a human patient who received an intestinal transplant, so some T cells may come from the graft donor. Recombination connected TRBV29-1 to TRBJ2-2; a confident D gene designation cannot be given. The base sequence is TGCAGCGTTCGGCCAGCAACCGGGGAGCTGTTTTTT. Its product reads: CSVRPATGELFF.